The 12 T cell receptor beta chains listed next were all sequenced from one sample in a study of T cell clones after liver transplantation. Some clones are missing from TCRdb's copy, which holds only in-frame ones; the method was immunoSEQ multiplex PCR. The table lists roughly 18,000 clones, approximately 90% of them singletons, with 13% in the top ten. The specimen comprised CD8+ T cells from blood, sampled 45 to 46 months after liver transplant. These receptor sequences come from a human patient who received a liver transplant. The graft donor may have contributed some T cells.

V usage is TRBV19 and J usage is TRBJ2-7, with TRBD2 as a possible D gene (6 bases). Trimming cost V 5 bases and J 1 base, with 9 bases left between them. This CDR3 has 13 amino acids. Per germline, CDR1 LNHDA and CDR2 SQIVND (reference sequence). CDR3 DNA sequence: TGTGCCAGTAGTGGGACTCTTTCCTACGAGCAGTACTTC. This gives the protein CASSGTLSYEQYF. The variable domain in full, completed from reference TRBV19 and TRBJ2-7, reads DGGITQSPKYLFRKEGQNVTLSCEQNLNHDAMYWYRQDPGQGLRLIYYSQIVNDFQKGDIAEGYSVSREKKESFPLTVTSAQKNPTAFYLCASSGTLSYEQYFGPGTRLTVT.

The chain is built from TRBV27 and TRBJ2-7, with D possibly called TRBD1 or TRBD2 (5 bases each). Germline V gives CDR1 MNHEY, CDR2 SMNVEV (reference sequence). The germline V and J ends were trimmed by 4 bases and 6 bases, with 7 bases remaining between them. The CDR3 runs 11 residues. CDR3 residues: CASSSGLEQYF. The CDR3 region has the DNA TGTGCCAGCAGTTCGGGGCTCGAGCAGTACTTC.

The chain recombines TRBV28 with TRBJ2-6; perhaps TRBD2 as D (7 bases). Between the trimmed V and J ends, which lost 2 bases and 4 bases, there was a span of 24 bases. CDR3 length: 20 amino acids. CDR1 and CDR2 (germline): MDHEN, SYDVKM. CDR3 DNA: TGTGCCAGCAGTTTAGAACAAGTATATGTGGGGGGGCTGGGGGCCAACGTCCTGACTTTC. Translated: CASSLEQVYVGGLGANVLTF. The whole variable domain, remainder taken from reference TRBV28 and TRBJ2-6, is DVKVTQSSRYLVKRTGEKVFLECVQDMDHENMFWYRQDPGLGLRLIYFSYDVKMKEKGDIPEGYSVSREKKERFSLILESASTNQTSMYLCASSLEQVYVGGLGANVLTFGAGSRLTVL.

This chain joins TRBV7-9 and TRBJ2-1; D might be TRBD2 (6 bases). The CDR3 is 16 amino acids. The V end lost 0 bases, the J end lost 7 bases, and 16 bases lay between the germline ends. Germline CDR1 reads SEHNR; CDR2 reads FQNEAQ (reference sequence). The DNA for the CDR3 is TGTGCCAGCAGCTTAGCTGGAGGGCCGGCTGTAAATGAGCAGTTCTTC. Residues: CASSLAGGPAVNEQFF.

This clone appeared once. This chain connects TRBV5-1 to TRBJ2-1; 11 bases are a match to TRBD2. The CDR3 spans 15 residues. The V gene's germline CDR1 is SGHRS and CDR2 YFSETQ. V gave up 1 base and J gave up 8 bases; unmatched junction bases: 5. The CDR3 region has the DNA TGCGCCAGCAGCTTGACTAGCGGGAGAAGCGATGAGCAGTTCTTC. Translation gives CASSLTSGRSDEQFF.

The chain recombines TRBV16 with TRBJ2-5; TRBD1 matches at 10 bases. The CDR3 consists of 14 residues. The germline gives CDR1 KGHSY, CDR2 FQNENV. The J segment lost 5 bases and the V segment lost 4 bases, leaving 4 bases of the junction unmatched. The CDR3 loop reads CASSPGQGQETQYF. The CDR3 DNA follows: TGTGCCAGCAGCCCGGGACAGGGGCAGGAGACCCAGTACTTC.

V usage is TRBV27 and J usage is TRBJ1-1; D is unclear. Trimming left V 2 bases short and J 0 bases short, with 4 bases between. The CDR3 length is 13 residues. Germline V gene sequence: CDR1 MNHEY, CDR2 SMNVEV (reference sequence). The CDR3 DNA sequence: TGTGCCAGCAGTTTAGACCTGAACACTGAAGCTTTCTTT. The encoded protein is CASSLDLNTEAFF.

The J gene is TRBJ2-7, the V gene TRBV5-1; D is perhaps TRBD2 (6 bases). V was cut by 2 bases and J by 7 bases, with 16 bases left in between. The CDR3 is 14 amino acids. CDR1 is SGHRS and CDR2 is YFSETQ in the germline V gene. The CDR3 bases are TGCGCCAGCAGCTTAGTGGGACTCTCAGGAGAGCAGTACTTC. Translation gives CASSLVGLSGEQYF.

A single count supports this clone. The genes are TRBV28 and TRBJ2-1; 8 positions match TRBD2. Per the germline V gene, CDR1 is MDHEN and CDR2 is SYDVKM. The CDR3 length is 17 residues. V shed 5 bases and J 16 bases; nucleotides not matched to a gene: 25. The CDR3 nucleotides read TGTGCCAGCAGTCCCCTCCCCGTAGCGGGATTTGCGAGCCCGAGTTTCTTC. Encoded protein: CASSPLPVAGFASPSFF.

This chain uses TRBV19 with TRBJ2-7, with 9 bases lining up with TRBD1. This CDR3 has 15 amino acids. With 5 bases clipped from V and 0 bases from J, the junction kept 5 bases outside the gene matches. CDR1 is LNHDA, CDR2 SQIVND, per germline (reference sequence). DNA of the CDR3: TGTGCCAGTAGTCCCTCGGGACAGGGCTCCTACGAGCAGTACTTC. Its translation is CASSPSGQGSYEQYF.

This chain links TRBV21-1 with TRBJ2-5. TRBV21-1 is a documented pseudogene. CDR3 length equals 14 residues. CDR3 in amino acids: CASSEKGPGETQYF. CDR3 in DNA: TGTGCCAGCAGCGAAAAGGGCCCCGGAGAGACCCAGTACTTC.

The chain is built from TRBV19 and TRBJ1-2; D is uncertain. Germline lookup yields CDR1 LNHDA and CDR2 SQIVND (reference sequence). The ends were cut back, 6 bases at V and 1 base at J, with 21 bases in the middle. The CDR3 is made up of 17 amino acids. The chain's CDR3 is CASSTLVPAGNNYGYTF. The CDR3 DNA is TGTGCCAGTAGCACACTCGTTCCAGCGGGAAATAACTATGGCTACACCTTC.